The entry that follows covers one T cell receptor (beta chain) sequence. Its antigen remains unidentified. This sample is drawn from a study of T cells in localized non-small cell lung cancer. Points from the study as a whole: In adjacent lung, a median roughly 56 of the top 100 tumor clones were found. Clonality of T cells reached its maximum in uninvolved adjacent lung, surpassing tumor.

This CDR3 comprises 15 residues. Germline V CDR1 and CDR2: SGHAT, FQNNGV. Losses at the gene ends were 6 bases for V and 0 bases for J; bases not matched to a gene: 5. Produced via immunoSEQ multiplex PCR; TCRdb's table is partial and in-frame only. This table has some 72,000 clones, 84% appearing once. The clonotype comes from a man between 40 and 69 years old with stage I lung adenocarcinoma. The sequencing here drew on peripheral blood, taken before any cancer treatment. This chain links TRBV11-2 with TRBJ2-5, with TRBD1 matching 9 bases. CDR3 nucleotides: TGTGCCAGCAGGATTGGGACAGGGAACCAAGAGACCCAGTACTTC. Protein: CASRIGTGNQETQYF.